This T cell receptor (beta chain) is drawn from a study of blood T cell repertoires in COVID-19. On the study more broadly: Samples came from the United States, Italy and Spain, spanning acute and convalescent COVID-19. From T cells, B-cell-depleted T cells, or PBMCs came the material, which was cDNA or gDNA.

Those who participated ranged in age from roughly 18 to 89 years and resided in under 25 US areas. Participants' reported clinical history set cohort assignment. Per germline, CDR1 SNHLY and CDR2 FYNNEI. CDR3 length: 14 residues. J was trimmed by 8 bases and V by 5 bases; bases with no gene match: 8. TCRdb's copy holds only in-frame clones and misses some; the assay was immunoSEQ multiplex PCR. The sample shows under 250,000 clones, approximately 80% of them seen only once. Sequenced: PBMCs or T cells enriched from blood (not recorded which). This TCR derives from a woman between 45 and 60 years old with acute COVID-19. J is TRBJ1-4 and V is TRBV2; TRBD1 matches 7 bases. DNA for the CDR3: TGTGCCAGCAGTATGGACAGGCAACGGGAAAAACTGTTTTTT. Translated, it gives CASSMDRQREKLFF.